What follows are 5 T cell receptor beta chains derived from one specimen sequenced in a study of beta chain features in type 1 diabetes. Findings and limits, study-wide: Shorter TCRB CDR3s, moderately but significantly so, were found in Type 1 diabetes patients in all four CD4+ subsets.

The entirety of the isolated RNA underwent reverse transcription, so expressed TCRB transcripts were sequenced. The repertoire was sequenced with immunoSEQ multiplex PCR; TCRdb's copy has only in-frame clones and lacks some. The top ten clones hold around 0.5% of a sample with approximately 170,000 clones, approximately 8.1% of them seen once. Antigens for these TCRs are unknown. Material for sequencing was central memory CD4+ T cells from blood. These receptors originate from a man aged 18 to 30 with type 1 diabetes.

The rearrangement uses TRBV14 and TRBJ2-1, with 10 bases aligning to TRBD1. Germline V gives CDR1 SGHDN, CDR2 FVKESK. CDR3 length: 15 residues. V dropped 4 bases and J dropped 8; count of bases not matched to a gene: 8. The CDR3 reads CASSPNTGQGYEQFF. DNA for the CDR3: TGTGCCAGCAGCCCAAACACGGGACAGGGGTATGAGCAGTTCTTC.

CDR3 nucleotides: TGTGCCAGCAGGCTGGGACACGCTAATTCACCCCTCCACTTT. Its translation is CASRLGHANSPLHF. The gene calls are TRBV5-5 and TRBJ1-6; possible D gene TRBD1, 6 bases. V dropped 5 bases and J dropped 6 bases, with 12 bases sitting between them. This CDR3 has 14 residues. Germline V gene data show CDR1 as SGHKS and CDR2 as YYEKEE (reference sequence).

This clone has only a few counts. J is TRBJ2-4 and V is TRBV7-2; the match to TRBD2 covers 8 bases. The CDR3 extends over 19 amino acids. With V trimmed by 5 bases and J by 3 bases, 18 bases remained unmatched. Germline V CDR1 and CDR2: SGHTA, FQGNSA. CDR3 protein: CASSPYVTSVAPYKNIQYF. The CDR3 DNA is TGTGCCAGCAGCCCATATGTGACTAGCGTAGCTCCATACAAAAACATTCAGTACTTC.

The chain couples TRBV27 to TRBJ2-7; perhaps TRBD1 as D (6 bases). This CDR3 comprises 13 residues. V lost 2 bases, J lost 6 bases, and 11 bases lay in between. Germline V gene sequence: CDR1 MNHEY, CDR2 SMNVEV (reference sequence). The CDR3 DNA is TGTGCCAGCAGTTTAACAGGGTACGGCGAGCAGTACTTC. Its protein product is CASSLTGYGEQYF.

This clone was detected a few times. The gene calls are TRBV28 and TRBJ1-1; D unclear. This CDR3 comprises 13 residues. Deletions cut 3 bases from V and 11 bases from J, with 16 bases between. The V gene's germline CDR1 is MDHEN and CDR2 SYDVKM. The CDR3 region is CASSFPPGYVAFF. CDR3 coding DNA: TGTGCCAGCAGTTTCCCGCCCGGGTATGTTGCTTTCTTT.